This T cell receptor beta chain was sequenced during a study of OX40 agonist ivuxolimab in advanced cancers. Study results and limitations: Antigen specificity of clonally expanded peripheral T cells was not established. At 0.1-3.0 mg/kg, partial responders had clonal expansion among the lowest observed. Blood T cells, both CD4+ and CD8+, expanded clonally by week 6 at 0.1 to 3.0 mg/kg.

The method was immunoSEQ multiplex PCR; TCRdb's version includes in-frame clones alone and lacks a portion of them. The sample has 69,000 or so clones, over 65% seen once. With regard to this clone: No antigen is known for it.

Autoimmune disease history or systemic immunosuppression meant exclusion. The sample in question was CD4+ or CD8+ T cells sorted from blood, obtained in a trial of the OX40 agonist ivuxolimab. The receptor was isolated from an adult with an advanced solid tumor such as melanoma, head and neck, liver or kidney cancer.

The CDR3 protein is CASRNSGVRAFF. The CDR3 region has the DNA TGTGCCAGCAGGAACTCAGGGGTGAGGGCTTTCTTT. The J gene is TRBJ1-1, the V gene TRBV28, with D possibly being TRBD1 (6 bases). CDR1 and CDR2 from the germline V gene are MDHEN and SYDVKM. This CDR3 comprises 12 residues. The V and J ends lost 6 bases and 11 bases respectively, with 16 bases between them.